This is a list of T cell receptor beta chains from one sample in a study of blood T cell repertoires in COVID-19. Only in-frame clones appear in the TCRdb table, and some are missing; sequencing was by immunoSEQ multiplex PCR. The table records 75,000 to 90,000 clones, just under 85% of them present only once. Material: peripheral blood. These receptors originate from an older man with active or convalescent COVID-19. The CDR3 runs from the conserved cysteine through the conserved F or W.

j_call v_call cdr3_aa
TRBJ2-3 TRBV5-1 CASSSWTFTSTDTQYF
TRBJ1-5 TRBV10-3 CAISGQGNQPQHF
TRBJ1-4 TRBV2 CASRVQGASEKLFF
TRBJ2-1 TRBV19 CASSMQLAGGRVNEQFF
TRBJ1-5 TRBV7-8 CASSLRGQPQHF
TRBJ1-2 TRBV10-1 CASSEDTRGGYTF
TRBJ1-2 TRBV2 CASSPWTGGYGYTF
TRBJ2-6 TRBV5-1 CASSLSVPSGANVLTF
TRBJ1-2 TRBV19 CASSRDRGQGGYTF
TRBJ2-1 TRBV12-5 CASGLQYLAGDNEQFF
TRBJ1-2 TRBV3-1/TRBV3-2 CASSQYGLKNTNYGYTF
TRBJ1-1 TRBV4-1 CASSQDFGTGGTEAFF
TRBJ1-4 TRBV11-2 CASSSQRQIAKLFF
TRBJ2-5 TRBV7-9 CASSRGQGGETQYF
TRBJ2-2 TRBV5-1 CASSFKDSNTGELFF
TRBJ2-3 TRBV7-3 CASSRRLAGEETQYF
TRBJ2-1 TRBV9 CASSAAGTVYNEQFF
TRBJ2-2 TRBV4-1 CASSQPGTSGRVTGELFF
TRBJ1-1 TRBV5-3 CARRDGENTEAFF
TRBJ1-1 TRBV5-6 CASSLVGQVNTEAFF
TRBJ1-5 TRBV19 CASMGTVRGNQPQHF
TRBJ2-2 TRBV3-1/TRBV3-2 CASSQPLTGELFF
TRBJ1-2 TRBV30 CAWSVLGGKQGVSYTF
TRBJ2-2 TRBV6-5 CARGRGNTGELFF
TRBJ1-2 TRBV12-3/TRBV12-4 CASRMTGNYGYTF
TRBJ1-5 TRBV28 CASSPFRREGNQPQHF
TRBJ1-1 TRBV7-9 CGANSMNTEAFF
TRBJ2-2 TRBV5-6 CASSSHLGLFSGELFF
TRBJ2-3 TRBV19 CASTNRGLRGSVTDTQYF
TRBJ1-5 TRBV7-2 CASSSDRTYGPQHF
TRBJ1-5 TRBV2 CASSGDRGDQPQHF
TRBJ2-2 TRBV7-2 CASRLGGTTNTGELFF
TRBJ2-3 TRBV7-6 CASSLGSGGSTDTQYF
TRBJ1-1 TRBV5-1 CASSLNRNTEAFF
TRBJ1-4 TRBV3-1/TRBV3-2 CASSRVGTTTNEKLFF
TRBJ1-1 TRBV19 CASKVTRATEAFF
TRBJ2-5 TRBV5-5 CASSVRPGETQYF
TRBJ2-1 TRBV6-2/TRBV6-3 CASSSGLAGGPQFF
TRBJ2-3 TRBV5-4 CASSKPTGTDTQYF
TRBJ1-2 TRBV10-3 CAIRRDRSNYGYTF
TRBJ2-2 TRBV20-1 CSASSGRGLAGELFF
TRBJ2-1 TRBV7-3 CASSSRAGTDNEQFF
TRBJ1-2 TRBV5-1 CASSWETGQNYGYTF
TRBJ2-3 TRBV19 CASLQTGGTDTQYF
TRBJ2-1 TRBV24-1 CATSDLQRAYNEQFF